The clone carrying this T cell receptor (beta chain) was counted between two and nine times. From the 5' RACE reads, TCRdb called clonotypes with MiXCR, one entry per CDR3 protein. The sample has roughly 400,000 distinct CDR3 sequences, about 20% seen once. This specimen belongs to a study of T-cell memory formation after mild COVID-19. After removal of 5 bases from V and 0 bases from J, the junction contained 12 bases not matched to a gene. Germline V gives CDR1 SGHVS, CDR2 FNYEAQ. The CDR3 covers 17 residues. The chain joins TRBV7-6 to TRBJ1-1; TRBD1 aligns across 7 bases. This TCR derives from a man between 18 and 29 years old who had mild COVID-19 (a few samples of this study predate the infection). Cell type and time point are not known. Sequencing was performed on PBMCs or a T cell subset sorted from them (not recorded which). The CDR3 is CASSPQTGSVMNTEAFF. CDR3 DNA: TGTGCCAGCAGCCCGCAGACAGGGTCGGTCATGAACACTGAAGCTTTCTTT.